A selection of T cell receptor beta chains follows, all from one sample in a study of OX40 agonist ivuxolimab in advanced cancers. Clones were read by immunoSEQ multiplex PCR, and TCRdb kept only the in-frame ones, dropping some. Among under 85,000 clones listed, over 75% were seen once. The specimen was CD4+ or CD8+ T cells sorted from blood, collected in a trial of the OX40 agonist ivuxolimab. These receptors were collected from an adult with an advanced solid tumor such as melanoma, head and neck, liver or kidney cancer. Both conserved end residues are part of each CDR3. D genes are given only for firm matches. Only some rows state a clone size, as once, few, many or a class for expanded clones.

V	D	size	J	CDR3	DNA
TRBV4-1	TRBD2	NA	TRBJ2-5	CASSPVERGTGETQYF	TGCGCCAGCAGCCCAGTAGAGCGGGGGACGGGGGAGACCCAGTACTTC
TRBV6-1	NA	NA	TRBJ1-1	CASRGWGVGEAFF	TGTGCCAGCAGGGGCTGGGGAGTGGGTGAAGCTTTCTTT
TRBV19	NA	NA	TRBJ1-1	CASSGGGLATEAFF	TGTGCCAGCTCTGGCGGAGGGCTGGCCACTGAAGCTTTCTTT
TRBV11-3	TRBD1	NA	TRBJ2-1	CATGQGSDNEQFF	TGTGCCACTGGACAGGGGTCGGACAATGAGCAGTTCTTC
TRBV6-5	NA	NA	TRBJ2-3	CASSNDITDTQYF	TGTGCCAGCAGCAACGATATAACGGATACGCAGTATTTT
TRBV7-3	TRBD1	NA	TRBJ2-1	CASRDEGARNEQFF	TGTGCCAGCAGGGACGAGGGGGCCCGCAATGAGCAGTTCTTC
TRBV6-5	TRBD2	NA	TRBJ2-7	CASSYSVAGGRYEQYF	TGTGCCAGCAGTTACTCCGTGGCGGGAGGTCGCTACGAGCAGTACTTC
TRBV19	NA	NA	TRBJ1-5	CARLGGVQPQHF	TGTGCCAGGCTGGGGGGGGTTCAGCCCCAGCATTTT
TRBV5-6	NA	NA	TRBJ2-7	CASSLGGNREQYF	TGTGCCAGCAGCTTGGGCGGGAACCGCGAGCAGTACTTC
TRBV9	NA	NA	TRBJ1-1	CASSEQNTEAFF	TGTGCCAGCAGCGAACAGAACACTGAAGCTTTCTTT
TRBV7-2	NA	NA	TRBJ1-1	CASSLGSGANTEAFF	TGTGCCAGCAGCTTGGGGAGTGGGGCGAACACTGAAGCTTTCTTT
TRBV25-1	NA	NA	TRBJ1-4	CASSEWEVRSEKLFF	TGTGCCAGCAGTGAATGGGAAGTAAGGAGTGAAAAACTGTTTTTT
TRBV6-5	NA	NA	TRBJ1-2	CASSRGNYGYTF	TGTGCCAGCAGTCGAGGTAACTATGGCTACACCTTC
TRBV10-3	NA	NA	TRBJ1-2	CAISEIGGYGYTF	TGTGCCATCAGCGAGATAGGGGGCTATGGCTACACCTTC
TRBV9	NA	once	TRBJ1-2	CASSVGRGYGYTF	TGTGCCAGCAGCGTGGGTCGAGGGTATGGCTACACCTTC
TRBV6-6	NA	few	TRBJ1-1	CAGRRTDSLGKRAFF	TGTGCCGGCCGGCGGACAGATTCTTTGGGAAAAAGGGCTTTCTTT
TRBV21-1	NA	NA	TRBJ1-2	CASSKGRAQGYTF	TGTGCCAGCAGCAAAGGCAGGGCTCAAGGCTACACCTTC
TRBV18	NA	NA	TRBJ1-4	CASSPAGAEKLFF	TGTGCCAGCTCACCGGCAGGGGCTGAAAAACTGTTTTTT
TRBV28	NA	NA	TRBJ1-5	CASSLSFQPQHF	TGTGCCAGCAGTTTGAGTTTCCAACCCCAGCATTTT
TRBV5-4	NA	NA	TRBJ1-2	CASSLPGASIYGYTF	TGTGCCAGCAGCTTGCCGGGGGCTTCAATCTATGGCTACACCTTC
TRBV5-1	TRBD2	NA	TRBJ2-7	CASSLDGGLVEQYF	TGCGCCAGCAGCTTGGACGGAGGACTAGTAGAGCAGTACTTC
TRBV27	TRBD1	NA	TRBJ2-3	CASSSDSKGAQDTQYF	TGTGCCAGCAGTTCCGATAGTAAGGGGGCCCAAGATACGCAGTATTTT
TRBV6-5	TRBD1	NA	TRBJ1-6	CASSYSDRGRSSPLHF	TGTGCCAGCAGTTACTCGGACAGGGGTAGAAGTTCACCCCTCCACTTT
TRBV11-1	NA	NA	TRBJ2-7	CASSSPGGYEQYF	TGTGCCAGCAGCTCCCCCGGCGGATACGAGCAGTACTTC
TRBV4-3	NA	NA	TRBJ1-4	CASSRGPDALEKLFF	TGCGCCAGCAGCCGGGGCCCAGACGCCCTCGAAAAACTGTTTTTT
TRBV9	TRBD1	NA	TRBJ2-7	CASSVVPGGGQGTYEQYF	TGTGCCAGCAGCGTAGTACCAGGAGGGGGACAGGGCACCTACGAGCAGTACTTC
TRBV19	NA	NA	TRBJ1-5	CATGRDSDQPQHF	TGTGCCACCGGGCGGGACTCCGATCAGCCCCAGCATTTT
TRBV10-3	TRBD2	NA	TRBJ2-2	CAISRLAENTGELFF	TGTGCCATCAGTAGACTAGCGGAAAACACCGGGGAGCTGTTTTTT
TRBV11-3	TRBD2	NA	TRBJ2-3	CASSSGTSVTDTQYF	TGTGCCAGCAGCTCCGGGACTAGCGTCACAGATACGCAGTATTTT